Sequencing of this T cell receptor (beta chain) was carried out in a study of blood T cell repertoires in COVID-19 (dated by TCRdb to the early 2020s). As for the study more broadly: Samples covering the acute and convalescent phases of COVID-19 were provided by collaborators in the United States, Italy and Spain. HLA class I and class II types, where available, came from metadata supplied by the sample provider rather than from assay-based typing. The material from the prospective study consisted of cDNA or gDNA derived from T cells, B-cell-depleted T cells, or PBMCs. Sample metadata almost always included a de-identified subject ID, COVID-19 status, age in years and sex. The repertoires were made available in a free public database intended to serve as a resource for research on the immune response to SARS-CoV-2. Samples came from the ongoing ImmuneRACE study (first 160 participants) plus 1,254 subjects from 6 global collaborators. Deeply sampled blood TCRbeta repertoires from subjects exposed to, actively infected with, or recovered from COVID-19 were included in the dataset.

As for this clone: Its antigen specificity is not known. Within one base of it there is no much larger clone, and no base qualities were kept.

Study-wide conclusions, independent of this receptor: The quantity of clinical and demographic metadata differed by source and by participant and was supplied without curation.

Collaborating institutions collected whole blood in K2EDTA tubes following their own protocols. For TCRbeta analysis, collaborators shipped samples as frozen whole blood, isolated PBMCs, or DNA extracted from either of those sample types. Measured from the cysteine to the phenylalanine, the CDR3 is 15 residues long. Just CDR3 DNA is preserved here, 45 bases in frame from base 1. CDR1 and CDR2, looked up from the germline V gene, are SGHVS and FQNEAQ. The trim is 3 bases for V and 8 bases for J, with a gap of 17 bases between the germline ends. The immunoSEQ Assay, a bias-controlled multiplex PCR, was used to amplify TCRbeta CDR3 regions from genomic DNA. The paper's processing steps were these. Within the assay, amplification of reference gene primers was used to estimate how many nucleated cells each sample contained. Sequence reads were collapsed and filtered to measure the absolute abundance of every unique TCRbeta CDR3 rearrangement. Productive Simpson clonality was computed per sample as the square root of Simpson's diversity index over productive rearrangements. The clones in this table, taken by TCRdb from immuneACCESS, are in-frame only. Not every clone is retained; where verified, under half of the shortfall comes from an unresolved V gene, and the cause of the rest is unknown. V and J calls and clone size are copied from that table; D and trimming were computed from the DNA. The sample table lists more than 15,000 clones, more than 80% of them with a count of one. The ten most abundant clones make up around 4% of the sample.

The TCR sequence derives from a human donor in a cohort sampled during active COVID-19. Sequencing was carried out using peripheral blood. The V gene is TRBV7-8 and the J gene is TRBJ2-1; TRBD1 is a weak D gene call, 6 bases matching. Read as DNA, the sequence is TGTGCCAGCAGCTTCCCGATAGGGGGTTTGGATGAGCAGTTCTTC. This translates into CASSFPIGGLDEQFF.